This entry concerns a single T cell receptor beta chain. The target antigen is unknown. Profiled with immunoSEQ multiplex PCR; TCRdb holds only in-frame clones, not every one. The sample lists around 86,000 clones; 75% to 95% were seen once. This entry comes from a study of Tregs in tolerant kidney transplant recipients. Study-wide findings and caveats: Findings come from small patient numbers and require larger validation. The most relevant donor-specific Treg TCRbeta repertoire apparently came from expansion with activated donor B cells. Some patients' samples used different primers over time, so nucleotide sequences weren't comparable.

The V gene lost 1 base and the J gene lost 4 bases, with 16 bases spanning the gap. The CDR3 is 17 amino acids. Germline V gene data show CDR1 as SGHVS and CDR2 as FQNEAQ. Recipients received nonmyeloablative bone marrow transplants from related graft donors, with transient mixed chimerism. Unstimulated regulatory T cells (CD4+CD25+CD127-), CD4+CD25- non-regulatory cells, CD4 and CD8 cells were FACS-sorted from thawed PBMCs. This chain joins TRBV7-8 and TRBJ2-2, with D perhaps matching TRBD1 (5 bases). The clonotype was recovered from a human patient who received a combined kidney and bone marrow transplant. T cells may partly derive from the graft donor. This sample comprised CD4+ T cells from blood (PBMCs), obtained 24 months after the transplant. In nucleotides, the CDR3 is TGTGCCAGCAGCTTAGTTTACCCACGAAGGGGCACCGGGGAGCTGTTTTTT. Its protein product is CASSLVYPRRGTGELFF.